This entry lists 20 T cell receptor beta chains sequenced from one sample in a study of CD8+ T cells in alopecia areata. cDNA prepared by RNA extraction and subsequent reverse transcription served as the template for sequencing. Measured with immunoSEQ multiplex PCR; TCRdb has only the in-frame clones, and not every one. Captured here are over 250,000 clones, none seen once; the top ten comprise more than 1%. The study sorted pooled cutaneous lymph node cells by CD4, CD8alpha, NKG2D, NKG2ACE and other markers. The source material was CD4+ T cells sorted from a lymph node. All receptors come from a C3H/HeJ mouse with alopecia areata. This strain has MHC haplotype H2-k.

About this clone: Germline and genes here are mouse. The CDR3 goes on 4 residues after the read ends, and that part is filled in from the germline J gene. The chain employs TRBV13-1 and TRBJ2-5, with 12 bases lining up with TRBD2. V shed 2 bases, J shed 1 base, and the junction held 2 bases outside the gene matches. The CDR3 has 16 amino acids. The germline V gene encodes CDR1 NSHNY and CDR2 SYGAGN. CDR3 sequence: CASSEGLGGYQDTQYF. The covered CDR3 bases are TGTGCCAGCAGTGAGGGACTGGGGGGTTACCAAGAC.

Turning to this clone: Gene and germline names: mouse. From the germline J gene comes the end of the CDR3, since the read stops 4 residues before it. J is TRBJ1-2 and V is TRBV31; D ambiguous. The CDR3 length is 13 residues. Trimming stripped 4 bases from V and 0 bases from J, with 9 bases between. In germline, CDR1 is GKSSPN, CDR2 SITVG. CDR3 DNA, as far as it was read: TGTGCCTGGAATCCGACATCAAACTCC. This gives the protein CAWNPTSNS. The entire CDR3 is CAWNPTSNSDYTF.

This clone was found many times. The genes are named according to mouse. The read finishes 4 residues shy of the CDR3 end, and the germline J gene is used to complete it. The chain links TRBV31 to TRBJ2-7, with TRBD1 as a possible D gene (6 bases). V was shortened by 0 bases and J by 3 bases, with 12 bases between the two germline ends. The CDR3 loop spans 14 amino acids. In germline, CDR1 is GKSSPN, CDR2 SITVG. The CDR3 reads CAWSLVRDNYEQYF. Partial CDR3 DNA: TGTGCCTGGAGTCTAGTCCGGGACAACTAT.

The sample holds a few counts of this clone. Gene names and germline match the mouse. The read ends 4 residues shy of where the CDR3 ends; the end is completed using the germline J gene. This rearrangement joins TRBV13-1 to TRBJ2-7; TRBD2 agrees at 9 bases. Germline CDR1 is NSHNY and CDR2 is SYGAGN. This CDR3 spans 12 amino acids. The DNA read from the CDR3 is TGTGCCAGCATGTCTGGGGGGGAT. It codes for CASMSGGD. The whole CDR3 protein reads CASMSGGDEQYF.

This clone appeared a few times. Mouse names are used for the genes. The sequenced part of the CDR3 DNA is TGCACCTGCAGTGCCACCGGGACAAACCAAGAC. Translation: CTCSATGTNQD. The full-length CDR3 reads as CTCSATGTNQDTQYF. The V call is TRBV1, the J call TRBJ2-5; weak D call: TRBD1 (6 bases). The read terminates 4 residues ahead of where the CDR3 ends, so the germline J gene completes it. Germline loops: CDR1 NSQYPW, CDR2 LRSPGD (reference sequence). The CDR3 length is 15 residues. Trimming took 3 bases from V and 0 from J, leaving 10 bases between them. Variable domain in full (rest from reference TRBV1 and TRBJ2-5): VTLLEQNPRWRLVPRGQAVNLRCILKNSQYPWMSWYQQDLQKQLQWLFTLRSPGDKEVKSLPGADYLATRVTDTELRLQVANMSQGRTLYCTCSATGTNQDTQYFGPGTRLLVL.

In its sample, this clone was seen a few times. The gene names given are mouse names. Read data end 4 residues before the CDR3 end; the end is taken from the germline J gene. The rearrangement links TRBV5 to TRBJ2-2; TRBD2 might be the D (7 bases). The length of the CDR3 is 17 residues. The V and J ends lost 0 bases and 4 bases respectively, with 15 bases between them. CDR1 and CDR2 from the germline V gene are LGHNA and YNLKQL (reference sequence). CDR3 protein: CASSQEYGGRGTGQLYF. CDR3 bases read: TGTGCCAGCAGCCAAGAATATGGGGGGCGAGGCACCGGG.

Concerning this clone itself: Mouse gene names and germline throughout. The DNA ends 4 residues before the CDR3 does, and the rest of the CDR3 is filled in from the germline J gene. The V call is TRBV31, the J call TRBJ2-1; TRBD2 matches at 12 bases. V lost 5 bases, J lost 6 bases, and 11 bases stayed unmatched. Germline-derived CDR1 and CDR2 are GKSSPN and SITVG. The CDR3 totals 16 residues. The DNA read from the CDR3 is TGTGCCTGGGGTCACTCGACTGGGGGGGCGCTTGCT. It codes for CAWGHSTGGALA. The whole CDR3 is CAWGHSTGGALAEQFF.

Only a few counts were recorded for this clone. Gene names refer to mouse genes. CDR3 residues: CASSQDVPGGAETLYF. Incomplete CDR3 DNA: TGTGCCAGCAGCCAAGATGTCCCTGGGGGGGCAGAA. The chain links TRBV5 to TRBJ2-3, with TRBD2 identical over 8 bases. The read halts 4 residues ahead of the CDR3 end, with the missing end drawn from the germline J gene. CDR3 length: 16 residues. The germline CDR1 and CDR2 sequences are LGHNA and YNLKQL (reference sequence). V lost 0 bases to trimming and J lost 3 bases; unmatched junction nucleotides: 5.

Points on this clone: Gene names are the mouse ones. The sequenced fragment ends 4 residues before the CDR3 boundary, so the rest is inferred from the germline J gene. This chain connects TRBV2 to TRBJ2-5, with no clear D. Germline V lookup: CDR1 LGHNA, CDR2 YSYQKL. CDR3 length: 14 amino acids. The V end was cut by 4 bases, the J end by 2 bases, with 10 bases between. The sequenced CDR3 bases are TGTGCCAGCAGCCCAGCCAGGCTCCAAGAC. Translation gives CASSPARLQD. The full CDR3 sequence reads CASSPARLQDTQYF. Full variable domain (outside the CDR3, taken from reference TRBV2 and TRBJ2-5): DPKIIQKPKYLVAVTGSEKILICEQYLGHNAMYWYRQSAKKPLEFMFSYSYQKLMDNQTASSRFQPQSSKKNHLDLQITALKPDDSATYFCASSPARLQDTQYFGPGTRLLVL.

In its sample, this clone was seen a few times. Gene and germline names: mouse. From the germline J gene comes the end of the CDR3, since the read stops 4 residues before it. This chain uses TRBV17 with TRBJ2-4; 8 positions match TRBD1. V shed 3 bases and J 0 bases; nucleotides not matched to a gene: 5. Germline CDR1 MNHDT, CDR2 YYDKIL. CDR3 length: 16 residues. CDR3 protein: CASSSPDRVSQNTLYF. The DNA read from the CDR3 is TGTGCTAGCAGTAGCCCGGACAGGGTGAGTCAAAAC. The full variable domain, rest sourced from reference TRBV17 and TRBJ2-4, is DTTVKQNPRYKLARVGKPVNLICSQTMNHDTMYWYQKKPNQAPKLLLFYYDKILNREADTFEKFQSSRPNNSFCSLYIGSAGLEYSAMYLCASSSPDRVSQNTLYFGAGTRLSVL.

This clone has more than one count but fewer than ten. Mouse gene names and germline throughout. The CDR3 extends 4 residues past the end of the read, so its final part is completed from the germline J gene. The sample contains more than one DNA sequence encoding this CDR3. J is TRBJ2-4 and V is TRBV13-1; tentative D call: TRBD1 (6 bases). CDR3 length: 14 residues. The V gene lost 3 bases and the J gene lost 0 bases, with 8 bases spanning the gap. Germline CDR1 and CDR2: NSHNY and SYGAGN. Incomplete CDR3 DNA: TGTGCCAGCAGTGTACAGGGTAGTCAAAAC. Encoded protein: CASSVQGSQN. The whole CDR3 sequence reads CASSVQGSQNTLYF.

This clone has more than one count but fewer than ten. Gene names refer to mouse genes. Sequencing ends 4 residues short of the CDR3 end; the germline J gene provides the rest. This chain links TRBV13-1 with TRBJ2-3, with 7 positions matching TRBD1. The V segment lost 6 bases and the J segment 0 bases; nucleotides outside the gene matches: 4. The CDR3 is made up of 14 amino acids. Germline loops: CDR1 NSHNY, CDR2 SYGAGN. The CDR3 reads CASKAGGSAETLYF. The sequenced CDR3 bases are TGTGCCAGCAAGGCAGGGGGAAGTGCAGAA.

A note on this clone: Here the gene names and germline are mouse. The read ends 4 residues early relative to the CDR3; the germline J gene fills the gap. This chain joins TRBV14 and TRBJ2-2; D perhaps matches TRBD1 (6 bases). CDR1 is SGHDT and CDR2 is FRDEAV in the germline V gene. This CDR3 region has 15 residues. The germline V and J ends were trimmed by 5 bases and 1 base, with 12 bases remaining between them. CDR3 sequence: CASSPQGRNTGQLYF. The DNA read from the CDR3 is TGTGCCAGCAGCCCTCAGGGGAGAAACACCGGG.

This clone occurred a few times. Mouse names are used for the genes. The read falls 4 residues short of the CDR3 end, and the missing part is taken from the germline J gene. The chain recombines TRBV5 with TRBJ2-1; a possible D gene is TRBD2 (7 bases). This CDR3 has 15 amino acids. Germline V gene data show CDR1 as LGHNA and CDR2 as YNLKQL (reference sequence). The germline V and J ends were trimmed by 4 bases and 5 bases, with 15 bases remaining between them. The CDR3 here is CASSPLGGPDAEQFF. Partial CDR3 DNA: TGTGCCAGCAGCCCTCTCGGGGGGCCGGATGCT.

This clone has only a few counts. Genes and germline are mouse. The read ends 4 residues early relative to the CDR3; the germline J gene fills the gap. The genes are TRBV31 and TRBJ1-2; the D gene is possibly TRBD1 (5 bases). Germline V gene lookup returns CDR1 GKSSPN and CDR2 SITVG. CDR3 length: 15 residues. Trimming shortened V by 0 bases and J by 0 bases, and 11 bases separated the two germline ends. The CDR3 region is CAWSLQGGPNSDYTF. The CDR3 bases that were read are TGTGCCTGGAGTCTCCAGGGAGGTCCAAACTCC.

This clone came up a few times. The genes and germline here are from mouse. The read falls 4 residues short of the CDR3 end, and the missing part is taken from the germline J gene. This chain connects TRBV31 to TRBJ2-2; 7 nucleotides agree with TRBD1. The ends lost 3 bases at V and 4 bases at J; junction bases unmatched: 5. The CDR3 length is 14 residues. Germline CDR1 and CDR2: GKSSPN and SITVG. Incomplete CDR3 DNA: TGTGCCTGGAGAAGACAGGGTGGCACCGGG. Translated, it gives CAWRRQGGTG. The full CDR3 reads CAWRRQGGTGQLYF.

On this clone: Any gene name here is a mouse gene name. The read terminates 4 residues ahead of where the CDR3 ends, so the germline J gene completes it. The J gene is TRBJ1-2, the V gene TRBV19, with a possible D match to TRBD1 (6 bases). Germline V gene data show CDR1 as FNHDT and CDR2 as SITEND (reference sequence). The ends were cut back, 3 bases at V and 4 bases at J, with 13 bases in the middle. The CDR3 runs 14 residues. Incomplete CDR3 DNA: TGTGCCAGCAGTACCGTCAGGGGAGGCTCC. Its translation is CASSTVRGGS. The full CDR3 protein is CASSTVRGGSDYTF.

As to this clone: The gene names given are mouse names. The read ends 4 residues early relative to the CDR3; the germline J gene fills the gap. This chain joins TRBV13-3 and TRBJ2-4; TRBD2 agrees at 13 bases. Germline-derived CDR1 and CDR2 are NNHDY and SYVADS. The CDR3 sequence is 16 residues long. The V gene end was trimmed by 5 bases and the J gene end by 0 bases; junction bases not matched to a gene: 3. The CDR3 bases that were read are TGTGCCAGCAGAGGGACTGGGGGGGTTAGTCAAAAC. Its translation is CASRGTGGVSQN. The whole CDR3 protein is CASRGTGGVSQNTLYF.

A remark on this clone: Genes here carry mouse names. Partial CDR3 DNA: TGTGCCAGCTCTCTCCAACCGGGACTGAACTATGCT. It encodes CASSLQPGLNYA. The whole CDR3 protein reads CASSLQPGLNYAEQFF. The V call is TRBV12-1, the J call TRBJ2-1; 7 bases line up with TRBD2. Read coverage stops 4 residues before the CDR3 terminus; the germline J gene supplies the remainder. There are 16 residues in the CDR3. From germline, CDR1 is SGHSN and CDR2 HYEKVE. The V segment lost 0 bases and the J segment 1 base; nucleotides outside the gene matches: 5.

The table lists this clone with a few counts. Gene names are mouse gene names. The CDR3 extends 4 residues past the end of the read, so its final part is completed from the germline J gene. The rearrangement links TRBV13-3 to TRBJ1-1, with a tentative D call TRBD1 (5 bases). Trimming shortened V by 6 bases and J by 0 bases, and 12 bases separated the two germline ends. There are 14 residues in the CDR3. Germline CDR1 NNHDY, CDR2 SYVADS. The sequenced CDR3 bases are TGTGCCAGCACCCAAGACAGAGCAAACACA. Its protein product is CASTQDRANT. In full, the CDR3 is CASTQDRANTEVFF.